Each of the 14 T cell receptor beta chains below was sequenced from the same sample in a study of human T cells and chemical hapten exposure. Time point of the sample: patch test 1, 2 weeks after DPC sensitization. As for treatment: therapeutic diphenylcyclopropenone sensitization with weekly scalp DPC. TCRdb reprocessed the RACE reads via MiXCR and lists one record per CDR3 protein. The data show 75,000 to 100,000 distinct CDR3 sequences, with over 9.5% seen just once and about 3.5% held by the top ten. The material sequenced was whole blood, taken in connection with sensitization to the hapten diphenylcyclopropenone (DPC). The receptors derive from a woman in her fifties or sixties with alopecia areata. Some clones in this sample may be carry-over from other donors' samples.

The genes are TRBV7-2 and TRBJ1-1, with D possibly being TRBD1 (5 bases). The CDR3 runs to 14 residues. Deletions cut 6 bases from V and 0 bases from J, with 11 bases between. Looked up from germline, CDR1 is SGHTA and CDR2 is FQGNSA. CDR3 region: CASSYGTVNTEAFF. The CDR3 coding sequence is TGTGCCAGCAGTTATGGGACGGTGAACACTGAAGCTTTCTTT.

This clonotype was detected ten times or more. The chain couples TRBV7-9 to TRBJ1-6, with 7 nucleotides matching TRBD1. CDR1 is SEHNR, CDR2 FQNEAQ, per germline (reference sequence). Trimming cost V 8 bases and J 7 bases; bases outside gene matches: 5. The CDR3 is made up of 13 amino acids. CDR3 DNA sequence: TGTGCCAGCGTCCGGGACAGCAATTCACCCCTCCACTTT. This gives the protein CASVRDSNSPLHF.

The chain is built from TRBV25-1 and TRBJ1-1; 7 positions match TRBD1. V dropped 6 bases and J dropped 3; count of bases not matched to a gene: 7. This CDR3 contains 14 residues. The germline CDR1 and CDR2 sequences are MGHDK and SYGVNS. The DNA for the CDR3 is TGTGCCAGCAGGGGTTACAGGGGACACACTGAAGCTTTCTTT. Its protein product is CASRGYRGHTEAFF.

The chain's CDR3 is CASSPDRRGGYTF. The CDR3 DNA follows: TGTGCCAGCAGTCCGGACAGGCGGGGTGGCTACACCTTC. The rearrangement joins TRBV12-3 or TRBV12-4 to TRBJ1-2, with 7 bases fitting TRBD1. J lost 7 bases, V lost 5 bases, and 7 bases had no gene match. The CDR3 runs 13 residues.

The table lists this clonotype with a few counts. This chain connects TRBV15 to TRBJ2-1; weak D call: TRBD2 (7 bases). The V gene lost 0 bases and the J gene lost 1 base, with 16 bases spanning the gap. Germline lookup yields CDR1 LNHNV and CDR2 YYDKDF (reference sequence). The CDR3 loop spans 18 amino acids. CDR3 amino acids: CATSRDNTGGPSYNEQFF. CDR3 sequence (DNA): TGTGCCACCAGCAGAGACAACACCGGGGGGCCTTCCTACAATGAGCAGTTCTTC.

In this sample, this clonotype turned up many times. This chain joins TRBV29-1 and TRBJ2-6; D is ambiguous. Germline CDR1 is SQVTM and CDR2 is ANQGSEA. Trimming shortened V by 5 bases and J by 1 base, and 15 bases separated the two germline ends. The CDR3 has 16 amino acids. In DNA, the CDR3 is TGCAGCGTTTGGGTCCGCAGTCTTTCTGGGGCCAACGTCCTGACTTTC. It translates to CSVWVRSLSGANVLTF.

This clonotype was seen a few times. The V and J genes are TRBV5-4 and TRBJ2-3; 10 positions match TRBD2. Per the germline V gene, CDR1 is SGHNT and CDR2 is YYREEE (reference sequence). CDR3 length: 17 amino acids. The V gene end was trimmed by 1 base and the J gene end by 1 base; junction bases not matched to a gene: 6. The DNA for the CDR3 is TGTGCCAGCAGCTTGAGGGCTAGCGGGAGAGGCACAGATACGCAGTATTTT. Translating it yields CASSLRASGRGTDTQYF.

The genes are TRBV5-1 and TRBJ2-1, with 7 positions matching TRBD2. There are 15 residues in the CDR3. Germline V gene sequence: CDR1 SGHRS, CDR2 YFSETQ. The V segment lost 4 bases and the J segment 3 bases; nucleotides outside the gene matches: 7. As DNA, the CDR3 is TGCGCCAGCAGCCGGGGCGGGGGAGGCTACAATGAGCAGTTCTTC. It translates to CASSRGGGGYNEQFF.

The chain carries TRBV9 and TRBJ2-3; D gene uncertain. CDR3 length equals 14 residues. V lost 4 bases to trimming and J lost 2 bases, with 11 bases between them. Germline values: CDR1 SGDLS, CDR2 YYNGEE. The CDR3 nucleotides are TGTGCCAGCAGCTTAAATACAGACACAGATACGCAGTATTTT. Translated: CASSLNTDTDTQYF.

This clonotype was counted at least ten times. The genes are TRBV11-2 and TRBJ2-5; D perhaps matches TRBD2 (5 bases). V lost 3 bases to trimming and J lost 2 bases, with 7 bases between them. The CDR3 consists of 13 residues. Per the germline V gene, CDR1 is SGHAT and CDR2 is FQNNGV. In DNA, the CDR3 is TGTGCCAGCAGCTTTGACTATCAAGAGACCCAGTACTTC. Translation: CASSFDYQETQYF.

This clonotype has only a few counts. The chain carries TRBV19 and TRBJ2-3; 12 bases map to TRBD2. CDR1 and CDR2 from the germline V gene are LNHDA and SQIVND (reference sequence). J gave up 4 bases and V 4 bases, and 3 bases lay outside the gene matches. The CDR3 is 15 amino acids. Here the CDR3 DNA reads TGTGCCAGTAGTACGACTAGCGGGGGCCCAGATACGCAGTATTTT. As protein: CASSTTSGGPDTQYF.

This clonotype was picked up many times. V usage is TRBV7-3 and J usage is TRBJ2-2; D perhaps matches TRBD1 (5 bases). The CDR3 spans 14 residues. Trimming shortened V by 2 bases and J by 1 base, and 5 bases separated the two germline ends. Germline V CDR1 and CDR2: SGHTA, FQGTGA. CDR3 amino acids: CASSLDRNTGELFF. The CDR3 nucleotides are TGTGCCAGCAGCTTAGACAGGAACACCGGGGAGCTGTTTTTT.

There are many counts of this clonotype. DNA of the CDR3: TGTGCCAGCTCCGCCCCTAGCGGTGGGTCGGTGAGTACGCAGTATTTT. Its protein is CASSAPSGGSVSTQYF. The rearrangement joins TRBV18 to TRBJ2-3; 7 bases are a match to TRBD2. J gave up 8 bases and V 6 bases, and 17 bases lay outside the gene matches. This CDR3 region has 16 residues. Germline V gives CDR1 KGHSH, CDR2 LQKENI.

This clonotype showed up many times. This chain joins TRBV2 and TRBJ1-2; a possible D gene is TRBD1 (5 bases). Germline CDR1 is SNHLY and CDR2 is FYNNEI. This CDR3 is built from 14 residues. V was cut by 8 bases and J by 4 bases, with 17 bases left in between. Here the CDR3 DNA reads TGTGCCAGCTACCTTTCAGGGACCGTCTATGGCTACACCTTC. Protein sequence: CASYLSGTVYGYTF.